A single sample is the source of the 2 T cell receptor beta chains below, sequenced in a study of spatial heterogeneity in lung cancer. TCRdb reprocessed the 5' RACE reads with MiXCR, giving one entry per CDR3 protein. The sample lists some 39,000 distinct CDR3 sequences, around 7% occurring once. Sample time point: sample taken at primary tumor resection. Sequences were derived from PBMCs, sampled at surgery. The receptors here all came from a female donor with early-stage non-small cell lung cancer.

The chain employs TRBV18 and TRBJ1-5; TRBD1 matches 7 bases. The germline gives CDR1 KGHSH, CDR2 LQKENI. This CDR3 comprises 16 residues. With 3 bases clipped from V and 1 base from J, the junction kept 6 bases outside the gene matches. As DNA, the CDR3 is TGTGCCAGCTCACCGTATACAGGGGTAAGCAATCAGCCCCAGCATTTT. Translation gives CASSPYTGVSNQPQHF.

This clonotype has a handful of counts. The chain uses TRBV6-4 and TRBJ2-3; D remains unclear. CDR3 size: 14 residues. Trimming cost V 6 bases and J 0 bases, with 10 bases left between them. CDR1 is MRHNA and CDR2 is SNTAGT in the germline V gene. CDR3 sequence: CASSLGGSTDTQYF. The CDR3, as DNA: TGTGCCAGCAGCCTGGGTGGTAGCACAGATACGCAGTATTTT.